This entry describes one T cell receptor beta chain. Trimming took off 5 bases at V and 10 bases at J, with 6 bases between the two ends. The CDR3 is made up of 10 amino acids. CDR1 and CDR2 from the germline V gene are SNHLY and FYNNEI. Source study methods: Counts of nucleated cells, estimated from reference gene primer amplification, were obtained. Measured with immunoSEQ multiplex PCR; TCRdb has only the in-frame clones, and not every one. Clone size and V and J calls were adopted from that table, with D and trimming inferred from the DNA. The data show 65,000 to 90,000 clones, roughly 83% seen once. The entry originates in a study of blood T cell repertoires in COVID-19. Background on the study: The United States, Italy and Spain provided the acute and convalescent COVID-19 samples. The analysed material was cDNA or gDNA that came from T cells, B-cell-depleted T cells, or PBMCs.

The sample comprised peripheral blood. The gene calls are TRBV2 and TRBJ2-1; D remains unclear. This receptor was obtained from a man between 50 and 59 years old with active COVID-19. The CDR3 bases are TGTGCCAGCAGTTATGAGGAGCAGTTCTTC. This gives the protein CASSYEEQFF.